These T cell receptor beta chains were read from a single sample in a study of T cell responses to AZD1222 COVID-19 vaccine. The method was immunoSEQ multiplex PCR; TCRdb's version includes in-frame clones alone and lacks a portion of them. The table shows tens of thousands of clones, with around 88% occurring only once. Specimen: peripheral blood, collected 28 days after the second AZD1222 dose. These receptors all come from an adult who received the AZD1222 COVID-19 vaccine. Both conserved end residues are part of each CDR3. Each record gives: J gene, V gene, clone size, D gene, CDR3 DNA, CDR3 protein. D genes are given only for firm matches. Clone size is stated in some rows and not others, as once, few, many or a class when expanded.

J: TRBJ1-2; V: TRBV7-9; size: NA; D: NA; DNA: TGTGCCAGCAGCTTAGCTCGGGGGGCTAACTATGGCTACACCTTC; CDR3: CASSLARGANYGYTF
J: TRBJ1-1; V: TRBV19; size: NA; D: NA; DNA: TGTGCCAGTAGTATAAGGAACAGGGAGGGGAACACTGAAGCTTTCTTT; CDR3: CASSIRNREGNTEAFF
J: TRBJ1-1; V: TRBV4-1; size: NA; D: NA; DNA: TGCGCCAGCCACCCGGCCACAGGGCCTAACACTGAAGCTTTCTTT; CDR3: CASHPATGPNTEAFF
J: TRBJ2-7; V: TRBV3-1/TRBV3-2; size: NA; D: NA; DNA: TGTGCCAGCAGCCCTTCCTCCCCCGCGACAGGATTCTACGAGCAGTACTTC; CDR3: CASSPSSPATGFYEQYF
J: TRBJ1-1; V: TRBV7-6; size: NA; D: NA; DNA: TGTGCCAGCAGCTCTGAGTTGGGCCTGAACACTGAAGCTTTCTTT; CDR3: CASSSELGLNTEAFF
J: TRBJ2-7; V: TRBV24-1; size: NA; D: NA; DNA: TGTGCCACCAGTGATTCCAGAGGGGCCTACGAGCAGTACTTC; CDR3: CATSDSRGAYEQYF
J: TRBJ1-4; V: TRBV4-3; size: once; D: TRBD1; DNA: TGCGCCAGCAGCCAAGATCGGGGATCCAGGGGGCGCTCGGAAAAACTGTTTTTT; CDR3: CASSQDRGSRGRSEKLFF
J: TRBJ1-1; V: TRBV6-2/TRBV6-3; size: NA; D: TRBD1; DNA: TGTGCCAGCAGCCACCGGGCCAGGGGGCAAGGTGAAGCTTTCTTT; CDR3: CASSHRARGQGEAFF
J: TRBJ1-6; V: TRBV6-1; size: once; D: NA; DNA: TGTGCCAGCAGTGTCGGAGGGGTAAAATTGGATAATTCACCCCTCCACTTT; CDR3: CASSVGGVKLDNSPLHF
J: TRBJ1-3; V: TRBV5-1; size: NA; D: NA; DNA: TGCGCCAGCAGCTTGGCCTGGGCTGGACAGCTCTCTGGAAACACCATATATTTT; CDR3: CASSLAWAGQLSGNTIYF
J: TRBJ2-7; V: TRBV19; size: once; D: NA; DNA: TGTGCCAGTAGTAAAACGCTTGGGGACTACGAGCAGTACTTC; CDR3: CASSKTLGDYEQYF
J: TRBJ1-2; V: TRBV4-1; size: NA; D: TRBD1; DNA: TGCGCCAGCAGCCAAGATCGGGACAGAGGCTACACCTTC; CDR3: CASSQDRDRGYTF
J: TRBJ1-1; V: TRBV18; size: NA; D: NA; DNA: TGTGCCAGCTCACCATCGAAGATCTCTGAAGCTTTCTTT; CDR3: CASSPSKISEAFF
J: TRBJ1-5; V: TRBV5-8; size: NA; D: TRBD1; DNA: TGTGCCAGCAGCCCGGACTATGGGACAGGGGTTGGCCAGCCCCAGCATTTT; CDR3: CASSPDYGTGVGQPQHF
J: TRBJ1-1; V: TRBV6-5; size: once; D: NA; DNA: TGTGCCAGCAGTCAGATCAGCACTGAAGCTTTCTTT; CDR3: CASSQISTEAFF
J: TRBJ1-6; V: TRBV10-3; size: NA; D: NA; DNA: TGTGCCATCGGGGGTTGGGGGGAATCCTATAATTCACCCCTCCACTTT; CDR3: CAIGGWGESYNSPLHF
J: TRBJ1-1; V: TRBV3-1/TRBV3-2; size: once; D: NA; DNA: TGTGCCAGCAGCCCGTACTTACCACAGGGATCGAACACTGAAGCTTTCTTT; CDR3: CASSPYLPQGSNTEAFF
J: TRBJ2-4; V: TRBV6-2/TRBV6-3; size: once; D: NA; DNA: TGTGCCAGCAGTCCCGGCGAGTCCAGAAACATTCAGTACTTC; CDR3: CASSPGESRNIQYF
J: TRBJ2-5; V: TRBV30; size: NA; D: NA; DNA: TGTGCCTGGAGTGGGCCGGCAAAAGAGACCCAGTACTTC; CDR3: CAWSGPAKETQYF
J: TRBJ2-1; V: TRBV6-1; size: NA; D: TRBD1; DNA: TGTGCCAGCAGTGATCAGCCGAGACAGGGGGCTAATGAGCAGTTCTTC; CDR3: CASSDQPRQGANEQFF
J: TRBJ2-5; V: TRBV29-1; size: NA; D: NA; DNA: TGCAGCGTTGCTGGGACGGACCAAGAGACCCAGTACTTC; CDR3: CSVAGTDQETQYF
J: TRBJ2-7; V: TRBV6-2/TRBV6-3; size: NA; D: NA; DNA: TGTGCCAGCAGTTACCCGTCAGCTTCCGAGCAGTACTTC; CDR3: CASSYPSASEQYF
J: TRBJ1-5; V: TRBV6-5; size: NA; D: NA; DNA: TGTGCCAGCCGGGCCCCTAGAGGTGACCAGCATTTT; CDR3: CASRAPRGDQHF
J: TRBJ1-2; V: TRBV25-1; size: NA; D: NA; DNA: TGTGCCAGCAGTGAATATATAGAAGGGACCTATGGCTACACCTTC; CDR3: CASSEYIEGTYGYTF
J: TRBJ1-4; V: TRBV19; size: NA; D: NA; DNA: TGTGCCAGTAACCAAGTACCGGGACTTAATAATGAAAAACTGTTTTTT; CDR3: CASNQVPGLNNEKLFF